The clone carrying this T cell receptor beta chain showed up just once. V was cut by 5 bases and J by 1 base, with 8 bases left in between. CDR3 size: 13 residues. CDR1 and CDR2 from the germline V gene are MNHNY and SVGAGI (reference sequence). The sample comes from a study of blood T cell repertoires in COVID-19. Study information: Material from acute and convalescent COVID-19 was sourced from the United States, Italy and Spain. T cells, B-cell-depleted T cells, or PBMCs provided the cDNA or gDNA that served as material.

Produced via immunoSEQ multiplex PCR; TCRdb's table is partial and in-frame only. The sample shows approximately 280,000 clones, 85% to 90% of them seen only once. The chain joins TRBV6-6 to TRBJ1-2; D is undetermined. This TCR came from a man aged 35-49 years with acute or convalescent COVID-19. What was sequenced was peripheral blood. The CDR3 spells CASSPTINYGYTF. In nucleotides, the CDR3 is TGTGCCAGCAGTCCGACTATTAACTATGGCTACACCTTC.